This TCR beta chain was retrieved from a study of CD8 T cells in Susac syndrome. Random hexamers primed reverse transcription of about 0.45 to 1 ug RNA. Amplification of TCR beta CDR3 by immunoSEQ multiplex PCR spanned 54 Vbeta and 13 Jbeta. MiXCR was run by TCRdb on the immunoSEQ multiplex PCR reads, yielding one entry per CDR3 protein. This repertoire shows some 180,000 distinct CDR3 sequences, around 94% found once; its top ten account for 0.099%. Sequencing of TCR beta drew on CD8+ and CD4+ T cells from blood. Note on this clonotype: Its antigen is as yet unknown.

The CDR3 runs 9 residues. Trimming left V 8 bases short and J 6 bases short, with 4 bases between. Per the germline V gene, CDR1 is SGHTA and CDR2 is FQGTGA. Notes on the study in general: In its TCR sequencing and HLA analysis, the study acknowledged that the number of individuals was relatively small.

The chain has TRBV7-3 and TRBJ1-1, with D uncertain. The specimen sequenced was CD4+ T cells from PBMCs. This TCR derives from a human donor with Susac syndrome. CDR3 residues: CASLPEAFF. DNA of the CDR3: TGTGCCAGCCTCCCTGAAGCTTTCTTT.